The sequence of this T cell receptor (beta chain) was determined in a study of tumor-infiltrating lymphocytes in localized non-small cell lung cancer. Germline lookup yields CDR1 LNHDA and CDR2 SQIVND (reference sequence). Trimming pared 8 bases from V and 0 bases from J, leaving 7 bases between. The CDR3 extends over 13 amino acids. Generated by immunoSEQ multiplex PCR, the TCRdb table keeps only in-frame clones and is missing some. The data show roughly 10,000 clones, 60% to 80% seen once. This clone was detected only a few times. The specimen sequenced was lung tumor tissue. This chain connects TRBV19 to TRBJ2-2; D unclear. This TCR derives from a human donor with non-small cell lung cancer. The CDR3 bases are TGTGCCAGTGCGGACCCGAACACCGGGGAGCTGTTTTTT. It yields the protein CASADPNTGELFF. Drawing the rest from reference TRBV19 and TRBJ2-2, the complete variable domain is DGGITQSPKYLFRKEGQNVTLSCEQNLNHDAMYWYRQDPGQGLRLIYYSQIVNDFQKGDIAEGYSVSREKKESFPLTVTSAQKNPTAFYLCASADPNTGELFFGEGSRLTVL.